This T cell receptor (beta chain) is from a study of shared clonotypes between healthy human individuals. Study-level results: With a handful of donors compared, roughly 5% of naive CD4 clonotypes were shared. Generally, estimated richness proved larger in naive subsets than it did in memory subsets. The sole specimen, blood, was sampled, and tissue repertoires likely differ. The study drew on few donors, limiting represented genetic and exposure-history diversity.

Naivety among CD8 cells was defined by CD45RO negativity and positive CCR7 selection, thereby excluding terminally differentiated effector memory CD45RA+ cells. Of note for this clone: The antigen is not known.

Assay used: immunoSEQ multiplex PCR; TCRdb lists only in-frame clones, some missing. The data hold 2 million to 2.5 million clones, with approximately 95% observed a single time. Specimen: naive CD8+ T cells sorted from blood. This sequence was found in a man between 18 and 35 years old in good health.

In DNA, the CDR3 is TGTGCCAGTAGTCGCGGGACAGCCACCTACGAGCAGTACTTC. It codes for CASSRGTATYEQYF. The J gene is TRBJ2-7, the V gene TRBV19, with TRBD1 as a possible D gene (7 bases). Germline V gene sequence: CDR1 LNHDA, CDR2 SQIVND (reference sequence). Trimming stripped 5 bases from V and 2 bases from J, with 13 bases between. The CDR3 has 14 amino acids.